The T cell receptor (beta chain) described here comes from a study of CD8 T cells in ankylosing spondylitis. The CDR3 extends over 13 amino acids. CDR1 and CDR2 from the germline V gene are SEHNR and FQNEAQ (reference sequence). One entry per CDR3 protein, called by TCRdb with MiXCR from the 5' RACE reads. The table has about 190,000 distinct CDR3 sequences, about an eighth seen once. Study-wide results and caveats: Reportedly, matched ankylosing spondylitis synovial fluid was significantly enriched for disease-linked clones. Past studies reported some motif variants in reactive arthritis synovial fluid and blood. Disease-linked clones were found to be CD8+ and relatively rare in peripheral blood. Characteristic of ankylosing spondylitis blood, it appeared, was a TCR beta motif comprising about eight highly homologous variants.

Concerning this clonotype: The antigen is unknown.

The TCR was taken from a female donor with ankylosing spondylitis or in good health (not recorded which). The material sequenced was blood, either unsorted or a sorted T cell fraction (not recorded which). The rearrangement uses TRBV7-9 and TRBJ2-1; 7 bases map to TRBD2. The CDR3, as DNA: TGTGCAGAACGGGGGGATGGTACTACTGAGCAGTTCTTC. It is translated as CAERGDGTTEQFF.